This T cell receptor (beta chain) was documented in a study of blood T cell repertoires in COVID-19. Comment on this clone: One end of the junction varies from germline; a read error may be responsible.

The CDR3 runs 17 residues. CDR1 is SEHNR, CDR2 FQNEAQ, per germline (reference sequence). Method: immunoSEQ multiplex PCR; TCRdb's copy keeps in-frame clones and lacks some. The sample holds about 300,000 clones, approximately 84% seen once. The specimen was peripheral blood. This receptor was identified in a human donor with COVID-19, enrolled during active disease. The donor label of this sample is uncertain. The rearrangement joins TRBV7-9 to TRBJ2-3, with TRBD1 matching 8 bases. The CDR3 nucleotides are TGTGCCAGCAGCATAGCGGACAGGGAGTCCCTCACAGATACGCAGTATTTT. This translates into CASSIADRESLTDTQYF.